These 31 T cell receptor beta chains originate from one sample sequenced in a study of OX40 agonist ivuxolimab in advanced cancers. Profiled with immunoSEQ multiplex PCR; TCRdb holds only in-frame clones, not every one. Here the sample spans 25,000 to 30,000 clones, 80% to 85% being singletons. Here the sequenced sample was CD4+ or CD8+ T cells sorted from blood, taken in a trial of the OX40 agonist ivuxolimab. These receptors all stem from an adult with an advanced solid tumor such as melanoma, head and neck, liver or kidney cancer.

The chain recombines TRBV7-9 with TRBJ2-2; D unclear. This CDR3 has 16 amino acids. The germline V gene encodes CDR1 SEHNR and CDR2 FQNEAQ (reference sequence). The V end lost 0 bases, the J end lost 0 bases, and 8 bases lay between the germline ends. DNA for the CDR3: TGTGCCAGCAGCTTAGCCGGTCCAGCGAACACCGGGGAGCTGTTTTTT. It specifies CASSLAGPANTGELFF.

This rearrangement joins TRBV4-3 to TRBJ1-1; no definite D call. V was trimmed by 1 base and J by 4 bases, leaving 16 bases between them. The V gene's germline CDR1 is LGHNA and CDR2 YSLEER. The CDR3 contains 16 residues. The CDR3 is CASSQVLAAWGTEAFF. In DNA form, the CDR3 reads TGCGCCAGCAGCCAAGTACTGGCGGCTTGGGGCACTGAAGCTTTCTTT.

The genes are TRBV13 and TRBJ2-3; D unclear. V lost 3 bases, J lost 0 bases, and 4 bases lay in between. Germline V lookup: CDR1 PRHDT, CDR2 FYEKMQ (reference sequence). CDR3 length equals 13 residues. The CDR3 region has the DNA TGTGCCAGCAGCTTCTTGAGCACAGATACGCAGTATTTT. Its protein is CASSFLSTDTQYF.

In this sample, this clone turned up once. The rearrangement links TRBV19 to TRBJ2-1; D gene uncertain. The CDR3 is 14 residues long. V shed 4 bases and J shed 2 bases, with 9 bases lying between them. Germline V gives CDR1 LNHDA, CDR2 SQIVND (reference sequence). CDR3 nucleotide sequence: TGTGCCAGTAGTAAAGGTGGGGCCTACAATGAGCAGTTCTTC. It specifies CASSKGGAYNEQFF.

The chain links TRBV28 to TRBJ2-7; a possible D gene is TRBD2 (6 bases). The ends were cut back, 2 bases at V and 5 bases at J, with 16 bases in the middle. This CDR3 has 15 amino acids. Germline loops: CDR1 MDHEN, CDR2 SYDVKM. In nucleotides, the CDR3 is TGTGCCAGCAGTTTAAGGTCGCGGGATTCGGACGAGCAGTACTTC. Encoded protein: CASSLRSRDSDEQYF.

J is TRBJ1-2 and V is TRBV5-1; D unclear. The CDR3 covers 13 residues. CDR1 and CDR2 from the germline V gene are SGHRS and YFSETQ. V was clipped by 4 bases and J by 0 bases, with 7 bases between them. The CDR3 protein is CASSPVANYGYTF. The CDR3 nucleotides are TGCGCCAGCAGCCCCGTTGCTAACTATGGCTACACCTTC.

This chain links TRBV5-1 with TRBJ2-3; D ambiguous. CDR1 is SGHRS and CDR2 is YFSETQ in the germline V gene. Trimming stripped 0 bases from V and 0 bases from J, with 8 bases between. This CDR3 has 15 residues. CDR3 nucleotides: TGCGCCAGCAGCTTGGGGGGTACCAGCACAGATACGCAGTATTTT. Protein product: CASSLGGTSTDTQYF. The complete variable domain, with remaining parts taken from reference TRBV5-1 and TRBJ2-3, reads KAGVTQTPRYLIKTRGQQVTLSCSPISGHRSVSWYQQTPGQGLQFLFEYFSETQRNKGNFPGRFSGRQFSNSRSEMNVSTLELGDSALYLCASSLGGTSTDTQYFGPGTRLTVL.

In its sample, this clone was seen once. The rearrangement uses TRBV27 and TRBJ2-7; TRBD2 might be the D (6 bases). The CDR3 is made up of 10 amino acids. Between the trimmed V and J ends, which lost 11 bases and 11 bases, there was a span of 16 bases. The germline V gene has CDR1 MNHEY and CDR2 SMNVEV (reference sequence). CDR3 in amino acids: CAAGEASEYF. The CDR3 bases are TGTGCCGCCGGGGAGGCTAGCGAGTACTTC.

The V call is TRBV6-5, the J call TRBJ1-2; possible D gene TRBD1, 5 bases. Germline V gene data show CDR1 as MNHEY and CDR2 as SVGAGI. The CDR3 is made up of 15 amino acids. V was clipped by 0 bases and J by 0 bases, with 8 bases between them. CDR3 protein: CASSYSTVPNYGYTF. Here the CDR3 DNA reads TGTGCCAGCAGTTACTCGACAGTTCCTAACTATGGCTACACCTTC.

The CDR3 spells CASSFREETQYF. The CDR3 DNA reads as TGTGCCAGCAGCTTCAGGGAGGAGACCCAGTACTTC. V gene TRBV5-4 combines with J gene TRBJ2-5, with D possibly being TRBD1 or TRBD2 (5 bases each). This CDR3 is 12 amino acids long. Trimming cost V 2 bases and J 5 bases, with 7 bases left between them. The germline CDR1 and CDR2 sequences are SGHNT and YYREEE (reference sequence).

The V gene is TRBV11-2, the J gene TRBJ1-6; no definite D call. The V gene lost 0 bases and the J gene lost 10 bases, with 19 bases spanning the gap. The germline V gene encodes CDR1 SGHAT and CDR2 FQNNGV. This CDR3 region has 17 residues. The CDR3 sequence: CASSLETVPLGGSPLHF. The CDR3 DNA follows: TGTGCCAGCAGCTTAGAGACGGTACCCCTGGGAGGATCACCCCTCCACTTT.

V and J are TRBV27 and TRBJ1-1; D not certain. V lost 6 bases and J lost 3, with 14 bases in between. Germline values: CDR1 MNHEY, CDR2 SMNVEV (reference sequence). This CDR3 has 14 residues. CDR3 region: CASSLSQTDTEAFF. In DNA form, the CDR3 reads TGTGCCAGCAGCTTGAGCCAGACGGACACTGAAGCTTTCTTT.

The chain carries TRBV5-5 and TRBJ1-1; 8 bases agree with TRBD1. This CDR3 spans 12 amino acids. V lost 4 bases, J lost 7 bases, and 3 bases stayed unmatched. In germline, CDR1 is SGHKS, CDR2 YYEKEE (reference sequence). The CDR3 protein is CASSGQGVEAFF. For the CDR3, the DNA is TGTGCCAGCAGCGGACAGGGTGTTGAAGCTTTCTTT.

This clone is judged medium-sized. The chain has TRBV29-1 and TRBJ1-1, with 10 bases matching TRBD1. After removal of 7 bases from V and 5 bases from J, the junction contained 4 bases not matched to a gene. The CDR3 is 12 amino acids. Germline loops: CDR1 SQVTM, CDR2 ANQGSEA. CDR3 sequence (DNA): TGCAGCGCTAGGACAGGGGGAACTGAAGCTTTCTTT. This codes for CSARTGGTEAFF.

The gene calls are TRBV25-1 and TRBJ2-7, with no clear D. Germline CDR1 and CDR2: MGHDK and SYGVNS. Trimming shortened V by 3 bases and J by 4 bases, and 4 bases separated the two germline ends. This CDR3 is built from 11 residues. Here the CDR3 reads CASSDTYEQYF. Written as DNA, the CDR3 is TGTGCCAGCAGTGATACTTACGAGCAGTACTTC.

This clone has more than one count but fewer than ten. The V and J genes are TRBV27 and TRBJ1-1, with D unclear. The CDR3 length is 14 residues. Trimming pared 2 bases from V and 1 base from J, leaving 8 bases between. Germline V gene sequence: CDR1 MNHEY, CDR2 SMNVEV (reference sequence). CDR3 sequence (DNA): TGTGCCAGCAGTTTAGGCGGACCGAACACTGAAGCTTTCTTT. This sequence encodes CASSLGGPNTEAFF.

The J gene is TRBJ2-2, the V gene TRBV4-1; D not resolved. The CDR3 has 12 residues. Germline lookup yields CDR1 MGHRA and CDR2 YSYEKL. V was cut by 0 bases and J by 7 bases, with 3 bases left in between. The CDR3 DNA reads TGCGCCAGCAGCCAAGAAAACGGGGAGCTGTTTTTT. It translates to CASSQENGELFF.

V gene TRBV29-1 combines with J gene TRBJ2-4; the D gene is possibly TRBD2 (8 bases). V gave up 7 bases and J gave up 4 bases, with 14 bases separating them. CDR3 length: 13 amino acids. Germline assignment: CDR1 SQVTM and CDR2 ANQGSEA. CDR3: CSGAGGQKNIQYF. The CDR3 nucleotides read TGCAGCGGGGCGGGGGGACAGAAAAACATTCAGTACTTC.

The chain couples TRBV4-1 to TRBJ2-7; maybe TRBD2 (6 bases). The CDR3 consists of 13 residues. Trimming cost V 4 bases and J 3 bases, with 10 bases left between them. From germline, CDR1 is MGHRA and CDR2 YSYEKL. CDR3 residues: CASSLPGGYEQYF. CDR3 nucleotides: TGCGCCAGCAGCCTCCCCGGGGGCTACGAGCAGTACTTC.

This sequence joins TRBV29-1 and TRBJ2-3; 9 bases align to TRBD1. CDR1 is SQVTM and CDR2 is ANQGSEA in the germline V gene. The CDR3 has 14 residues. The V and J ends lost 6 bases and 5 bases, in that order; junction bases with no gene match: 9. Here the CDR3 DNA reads TGCAGCGTAGTCTGGGACAGGGTGGTAGATACGCAGTATTTT. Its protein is CSVVWDRVVDTQYF.

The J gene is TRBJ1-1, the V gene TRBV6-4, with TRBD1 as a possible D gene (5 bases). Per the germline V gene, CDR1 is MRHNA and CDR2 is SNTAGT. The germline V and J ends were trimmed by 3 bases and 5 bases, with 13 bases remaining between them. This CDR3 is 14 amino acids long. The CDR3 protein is CASSERQGGTEAFF. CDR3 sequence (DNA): TGTGCCAGCAGTGAACGGCAGGGTGGGACTGAAGCTTTCTTT.

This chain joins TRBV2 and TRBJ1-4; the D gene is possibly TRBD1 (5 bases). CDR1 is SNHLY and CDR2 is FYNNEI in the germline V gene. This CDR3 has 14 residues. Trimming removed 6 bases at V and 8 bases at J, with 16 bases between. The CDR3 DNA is TGTGCCAGCAGAGACCCAGGGTATGGGGAAAAACTGTTTTTT. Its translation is CASRDPGYGEKLFF. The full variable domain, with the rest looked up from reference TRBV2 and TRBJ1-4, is EPEVTQTPSHQVTQMGQEVILRCVPISNHLYFYWYRQILGQKVEFLVSFYNNEISEKSEIFDDQFSVERPDGSNFTLKIRSTKLEDSAMYFCASRDPGYGEKLFFGSGTQLSVL.

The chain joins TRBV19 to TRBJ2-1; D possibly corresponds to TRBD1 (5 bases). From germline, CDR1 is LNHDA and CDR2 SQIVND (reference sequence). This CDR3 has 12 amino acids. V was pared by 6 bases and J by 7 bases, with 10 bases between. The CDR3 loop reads CASRTGENEQFF. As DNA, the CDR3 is TGTGCCAGTAGAACAGGAGAGAATGAGCAGTTCTTC.

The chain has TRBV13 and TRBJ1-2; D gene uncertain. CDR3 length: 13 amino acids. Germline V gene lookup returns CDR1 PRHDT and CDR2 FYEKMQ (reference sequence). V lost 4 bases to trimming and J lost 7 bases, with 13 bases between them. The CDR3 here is CASSSLRRGGYTF. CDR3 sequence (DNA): TGTGCCAGCAGCTCTCTCAGGCGGGGTGGCTACACCTTC.

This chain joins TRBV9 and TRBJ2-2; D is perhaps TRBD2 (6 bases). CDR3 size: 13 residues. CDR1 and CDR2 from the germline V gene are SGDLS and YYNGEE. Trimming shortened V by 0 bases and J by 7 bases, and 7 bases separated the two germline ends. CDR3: CASSVGRDGELFF. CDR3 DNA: TGTGCCAGCAGCGTAGGGAGGGACGGGGAGCTGTTTTTT.

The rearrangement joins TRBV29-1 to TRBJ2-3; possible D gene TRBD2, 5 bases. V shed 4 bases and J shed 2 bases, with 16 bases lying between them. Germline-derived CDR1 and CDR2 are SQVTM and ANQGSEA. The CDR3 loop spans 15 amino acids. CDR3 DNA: TGCAGCGTTGCCTTCACTAGTCTGGACACAGATACGCAGTATTTT. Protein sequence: CSVAFTSLDTDTQYF.

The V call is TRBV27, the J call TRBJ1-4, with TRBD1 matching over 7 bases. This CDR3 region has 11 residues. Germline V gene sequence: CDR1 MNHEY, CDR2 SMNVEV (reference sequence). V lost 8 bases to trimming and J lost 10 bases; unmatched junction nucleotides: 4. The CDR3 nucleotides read TGTGCCAGCGGACAGGCGGGAAAACTGTTTTTT. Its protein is CASGQAGKLFF.

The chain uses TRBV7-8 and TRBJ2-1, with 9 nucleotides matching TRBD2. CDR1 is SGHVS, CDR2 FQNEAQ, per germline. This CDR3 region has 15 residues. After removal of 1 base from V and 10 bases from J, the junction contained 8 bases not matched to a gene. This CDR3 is CASSLVNSGGLEQFF. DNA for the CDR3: TGTGCCAGCAGCTTAGTGAATAGCGGGGGACTGGAGCAGTTCTTC.

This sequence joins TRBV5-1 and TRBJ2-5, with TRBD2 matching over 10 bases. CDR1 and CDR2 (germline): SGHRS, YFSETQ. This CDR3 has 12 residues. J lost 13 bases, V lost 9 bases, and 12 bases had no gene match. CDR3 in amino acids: CATSAGGTAVYF. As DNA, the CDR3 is TGCGCCACCTCAGCGGGGGGGACGGCCGTGTACTTC. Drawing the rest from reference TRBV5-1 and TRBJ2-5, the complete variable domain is KAGVTQTPRYLIKTRGQQVTLSCSPISGHRSVSWYQQTPGQGLQFLFEYFSETQRNKGNFPGRFSGRQFSNSRSEMNVSTLELGDSALYLCATSAGGTAVYFGPGTRLLVL.

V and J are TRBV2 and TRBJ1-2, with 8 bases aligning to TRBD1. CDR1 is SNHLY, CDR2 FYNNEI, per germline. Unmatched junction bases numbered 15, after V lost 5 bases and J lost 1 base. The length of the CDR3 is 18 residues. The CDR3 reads CASSRDGQGEGLNYGYTF. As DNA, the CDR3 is TGTGCCAGCAGTCGAGACGGACAGGGCGAGGGGCTTAACTATGGCTACACCTTC. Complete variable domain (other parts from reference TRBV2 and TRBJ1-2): EPEVTQTPSHQVTQMGQEVILRCVPISNHLYFYWYRQILGQKVEFLVSFYNNEISEKSEIFDDQFSVERPDGSNFTLKIRSTKLEDSAMYFCASSRDGQGEGLNYGYTFGSGTRLTVV.

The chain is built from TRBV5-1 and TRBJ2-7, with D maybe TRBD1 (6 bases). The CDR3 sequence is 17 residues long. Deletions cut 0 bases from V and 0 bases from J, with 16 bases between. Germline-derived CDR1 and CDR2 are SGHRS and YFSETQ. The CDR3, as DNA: TGCGCCAGCAGCTTGGCCAACATGGGGGCCCCCTCCTACGAGCAGTACTTC. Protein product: CASSLANMGAPSYEQYF.